The TCR beta chain under discussion was sequenced for a study of blood T cell repertoires in COVID-19. Study details: Donors in the United States, Italy and Spain gave samples during acute or convalescent COVID-19.

This clone was detected a few times. This CDR3 is built from 13 residues. The V gene's germline CDR1 is LNHDA and CDR2 SQIVND (reference sequence). The ends were cut back, 3 bases at V and 8 bases at J, with 13 bases in the middle. Per the authors' pipeline: Amplification of reference gene primers provided the estimated nucleated cell counts. The method was immunoSEQ multiplex PCR; TCRdb's version includes in-frame clones alone and lacks a portion of them. For V, J and clone size, that table is used; D and trimming come from the DNA. The sample consists of 15,000 to 17,000 clones, approximately 83% of them appearing once.

The chain couples TRBV19 to TRBJ1-2; unclear D gene. This receptor was taken from a man between 65 and 85 years old in a cohort sampled during active COVID-19. Material: peripheral blood. CDR3 nucleotide sequence: TGTGCCAGTAGTATGGACTGGCGGCGAGGCTACACCTTC. Encoded protein: CASSMDWRRGYTF.